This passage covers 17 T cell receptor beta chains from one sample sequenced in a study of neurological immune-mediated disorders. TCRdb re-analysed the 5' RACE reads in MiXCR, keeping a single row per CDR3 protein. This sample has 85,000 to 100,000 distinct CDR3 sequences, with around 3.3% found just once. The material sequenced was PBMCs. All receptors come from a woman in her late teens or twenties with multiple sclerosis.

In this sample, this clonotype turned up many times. The CDR3 DNA sequence: TGTGCCAGTAGTATAAGAAGATTGAGGGACAACGGCTATGGCTACACCTTC. It codes for CASSIRRLRDNGYGYTF. The chain couples TRBV19 to TRBJ1-2, with TRBD1 as a possible D gene (6 bases). Trimming left V 2 bases short and J 4 bases short, with 20 bases between. Germline lookup yields CDR1 LNHDA and CDR2 SQIVND (reference sequence). This CDR3 has 17 residues. The variable domain in full, completed from reference TRBV19 and TRBJ1-2, reads DGGITQSPKYLFRKEGQNVTLSCEQNLNHDAMYWYRQDPGQGLRLIYYSQIVNDFQKGDIAEGYSVSREKKESFPLTVTSAQKNPTAFYLCASSIRRLRDNGYGYTFGSGTRLTVV.

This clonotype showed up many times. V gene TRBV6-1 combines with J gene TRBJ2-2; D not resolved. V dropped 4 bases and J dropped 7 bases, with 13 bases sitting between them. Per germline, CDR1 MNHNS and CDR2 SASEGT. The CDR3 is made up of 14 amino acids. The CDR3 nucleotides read TGTGCCAGCAGTGCGACAAATAATGGCGGGGAGCTGTTTTTT. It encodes CASSATNNGGELFF.

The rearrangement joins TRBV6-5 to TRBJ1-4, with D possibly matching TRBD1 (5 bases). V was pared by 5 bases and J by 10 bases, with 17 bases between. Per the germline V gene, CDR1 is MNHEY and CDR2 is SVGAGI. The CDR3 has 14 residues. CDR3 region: CASSPVGEAGKLFF. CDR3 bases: TGTGCCAGCAGTCCCGTGGGGGAGGCCGGAAAACTGTTTTTT.

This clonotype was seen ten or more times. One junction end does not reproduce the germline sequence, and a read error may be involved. Here the CDR3 DNA reads TGTGCCAGCAGCCAAGATTGGGTCTTGTGGGACTTC. It is translated as CASSQDWVLWDF. The chain carries TRBV14 and TRBJ1-2, with D unresolved. Germline values: CDR1 SGHDN, CDR2 FVKESK. This CDR3 is built from 12 residues.

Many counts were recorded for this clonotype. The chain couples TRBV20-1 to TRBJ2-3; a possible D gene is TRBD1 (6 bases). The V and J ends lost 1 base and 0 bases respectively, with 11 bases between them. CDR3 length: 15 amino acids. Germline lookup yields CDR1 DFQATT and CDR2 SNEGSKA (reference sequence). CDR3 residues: CSARGGLVSTDTQYF. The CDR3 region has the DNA TGCAGTGCTAGAGGGGGGCTAGTCAGCACAGATACGCAGTATTTT.

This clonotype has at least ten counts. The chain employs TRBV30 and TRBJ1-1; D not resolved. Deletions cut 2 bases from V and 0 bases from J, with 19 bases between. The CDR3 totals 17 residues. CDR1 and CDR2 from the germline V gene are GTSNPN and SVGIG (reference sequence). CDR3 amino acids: CAWSSTLKLRMNTEAFF. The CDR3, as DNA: TGTGCCTGGAGTTCCACCTTAAAGCTCCGTATGAACACTGAAGCTTTCTTT.

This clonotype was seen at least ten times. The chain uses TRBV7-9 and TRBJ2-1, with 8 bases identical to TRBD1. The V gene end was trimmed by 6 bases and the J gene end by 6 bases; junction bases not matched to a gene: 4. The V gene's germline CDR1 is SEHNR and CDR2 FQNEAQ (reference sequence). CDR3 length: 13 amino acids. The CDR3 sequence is CASSPTGGNEQFF. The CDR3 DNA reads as TGTGCCAGCAGTCCTACAGGGGGCAATGAGCAGTTCTTC.

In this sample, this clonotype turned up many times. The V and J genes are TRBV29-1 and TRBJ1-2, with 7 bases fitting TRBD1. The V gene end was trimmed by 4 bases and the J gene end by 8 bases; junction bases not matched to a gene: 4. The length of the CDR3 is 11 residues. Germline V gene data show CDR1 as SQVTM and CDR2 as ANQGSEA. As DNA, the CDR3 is TGCAGCGTTGGAGCGACAGGGGGCTACACCTTC. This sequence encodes CSVGATGGYTF.

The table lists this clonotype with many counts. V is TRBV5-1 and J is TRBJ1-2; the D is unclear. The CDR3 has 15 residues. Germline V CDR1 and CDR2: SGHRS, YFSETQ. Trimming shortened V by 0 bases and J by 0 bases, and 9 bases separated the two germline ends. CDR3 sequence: CASSLGVPPNYGYTF. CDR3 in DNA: TGCGCCAGCAGCTTGGGGGTACCACCTAACTATGGCTACACCTTC.

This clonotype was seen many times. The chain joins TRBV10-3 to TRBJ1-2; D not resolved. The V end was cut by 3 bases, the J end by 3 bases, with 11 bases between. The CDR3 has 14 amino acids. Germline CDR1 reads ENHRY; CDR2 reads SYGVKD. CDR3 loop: CAISDMQEDYGYTF. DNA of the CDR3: TGTGCCATCAGTGACATGCAGGAGGACTATGGCTACACCTTC.

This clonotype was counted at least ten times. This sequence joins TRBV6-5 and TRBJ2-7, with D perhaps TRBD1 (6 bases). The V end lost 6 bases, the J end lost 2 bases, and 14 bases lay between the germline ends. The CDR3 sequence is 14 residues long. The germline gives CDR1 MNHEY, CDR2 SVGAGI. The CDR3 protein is CASSYKQGPYEQYF. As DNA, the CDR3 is TGTGCCAGCAGCTATAAACAGGGCCCCTACGAGCAGTACTTC.

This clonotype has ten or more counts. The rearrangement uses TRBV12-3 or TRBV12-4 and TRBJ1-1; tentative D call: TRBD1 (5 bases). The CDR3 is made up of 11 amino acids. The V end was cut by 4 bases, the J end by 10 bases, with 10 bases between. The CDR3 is CASSSSGGAFF. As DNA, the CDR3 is TGTGCCAGCAGTTCGTCGGGGGGAGCTTTCTTT.

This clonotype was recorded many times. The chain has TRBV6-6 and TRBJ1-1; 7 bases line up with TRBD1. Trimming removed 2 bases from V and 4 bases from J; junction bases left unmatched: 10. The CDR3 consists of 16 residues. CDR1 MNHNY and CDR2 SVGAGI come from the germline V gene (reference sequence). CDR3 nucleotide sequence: TGTGCCAGCAGTTACGGAGTCGACAGGGTGGGCACTGAAGCTTTCTTT. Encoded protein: CASSYGVDRVGTEAFF.

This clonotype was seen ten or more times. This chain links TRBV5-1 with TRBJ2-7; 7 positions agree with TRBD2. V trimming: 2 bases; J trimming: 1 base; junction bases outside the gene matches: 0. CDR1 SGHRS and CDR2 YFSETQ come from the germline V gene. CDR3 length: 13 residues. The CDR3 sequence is CASSFGGSYEQYF. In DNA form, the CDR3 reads TGCGCCAGCAGCTTCGGGGGGTCCTACGAGCAGTACTTC.

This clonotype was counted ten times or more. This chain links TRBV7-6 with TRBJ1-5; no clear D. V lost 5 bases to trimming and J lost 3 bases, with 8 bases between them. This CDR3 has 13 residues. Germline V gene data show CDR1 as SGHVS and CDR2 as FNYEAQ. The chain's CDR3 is CASSQDPNQPQHF. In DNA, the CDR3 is TGTGCCAGCAGCCAGGACCCCAATCAGCCCCAGCATTTT.

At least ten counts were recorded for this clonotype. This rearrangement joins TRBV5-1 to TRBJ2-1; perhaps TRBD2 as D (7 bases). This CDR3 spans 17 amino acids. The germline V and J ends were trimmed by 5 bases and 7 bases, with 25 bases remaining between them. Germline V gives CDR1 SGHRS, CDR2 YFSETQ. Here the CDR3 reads CASRGGTGTYLENEQFF. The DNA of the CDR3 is TGCGCCAGCAGGGGGGGGACCGGGACATACTTAGAGAATGAGCAGTTCTTC.

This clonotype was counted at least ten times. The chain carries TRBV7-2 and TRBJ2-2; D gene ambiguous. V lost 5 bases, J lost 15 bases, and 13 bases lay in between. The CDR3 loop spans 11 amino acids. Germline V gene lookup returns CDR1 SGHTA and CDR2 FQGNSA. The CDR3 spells CASSPGPWLFF. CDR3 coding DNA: TGTGCCAGCAGCCCCGGACCCTGGTTGTTTTTT. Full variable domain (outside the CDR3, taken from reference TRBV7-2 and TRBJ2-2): GAGVSQSPSNKVTEKGKDVELRCDPISGHTALYWYRQSLGQGLEFLIYFQGNSAPDKSGLPSDRFSAERTGGSVSTLTIQRTQQEDSAVYLCASSPGPWLFFGEGSRLTVL.